This entry concerns a single TCR beta chain. This same CDR3 is encoded by further DNA sequences in the sample. This CDR3 comprises 14 residues. The germline V gene encodes CDR1 SGHRS and CDR2 YFSETQ. Losses at the gene ends were 4 bases for V and 3 bases for J; bases not matched to a gene: 5. Libraries were prepared by immunoSEQ multiplex PCR; TCRdb keeps only in-frame clonotypes and omits some of them. The data hold 250,000 to 350,000 clones, with approximately 91% observed a single time. The record originates from a study of blood T cell repertoires in COVID-19. The V and J genes are TRBV5-1 and TRBJ2-7; 9 bases line up with TRBD1. The source of this sequence is a woman younger than 45 with COVID-19, enrolled during active disease. The sample taken for sequencing was peripheral blood. The CDR3 is CASSPGQGSYEQYF. The CDR3 coding sequence is TGCGCCAGCAGCCCCGGACAGGGGAGCTACGAGCAGTACTTC. The variable domain in full, completed from reference TRBV5-1 and TRBJ2-7, reads KAGVTQTPRYLIKTRGQQVTLSCSPISGHRSVSWYQQTPGQGLQFLFEYFSETQRNKGNFPGRFSGRQFSNSRSEMNVSTLELGDSALYLCASSPGQGSYEQYFGPGTRLTVT.